A single sample gave rise to the 3 T cell receptor beta chains below, sequenced in a study of T cell repertoires in cytomegalovirus infection. From the reads, TCRdb called clonotypes with MiXCR, one entry per CDR3 protein. Of some 450,000 distinct CDR3 sequences listed, 30% to 40% are singletons. The sequencing sample was made of PBMCs. Receptors originate from a human donor in good health (CMV status not recorded). Some clones in this sample may be carry-over from other donors' samples.

V is TRBV9 and J is TRBJ2-3; no firm D call. CDR1 and CDR2 (germline): SGDLS, YYNGEE. V gave up 0 bases and J gave up 1 base, with 12 bases separating them. This CDR3 has 16 residues. Written as DNA, the CDR3 is TGTGCCAGCAGCGTAGGCGTAGGAGAGGGCACAGATACGCAGTATTTT. Its protein product is CASSVGVGEGTDTQYF.

In this sample, this clonotype turned up a few times. The chain carries TRBV6-5 and TRBJ1-3, with 7 bases fitting TRBD1. The V gene's germline CDR1 is MNHEY and CDR2 SVGAGI. This CDR3 contains 14 residues. Trimming took 7 bases from V and 2 from J; bases not matched to a gene: 5. The CDR3: CASTWDSAGNTIYF. DNA of the CDR3: TGTGCCAGCACCTGGGACAGCGCTGGAAACACCATATATTTT.

As concerns this clonotype: The CDR3 end shows no conserved phenylalanine or tryptophan, and so a read error is likely. V is TRBV29-1 and J is TRBJ2-5; 14 bases map to TRBD2. Trimming took 7 bases from V and 5 from J; bases not matched to a gene: 9. Germline assignment: CDR1 SQVTM and CDR2 ANQGSEA. There are 15 residues in the CDR3. The CDR3 DNA reads as TGCAGCGCCTGGACTAGCGGGGGGTTCGGTGAGACCCAGTACTTA. Residues: CSAWTSGGFGETQYL.